This is a list of T cell receptor beta chains from one sample in a study of shared clonotypes between healthy human individuals. Clones were sequenced by immunoSEQ multiplex PCR, and TCRdb holds only the in-frame ones, with some missing. The sample has approximately 2.1 million clones; just over 90% are singletons. Sequenced material: naive CD4+ T cells from PBMCs. These receptors originate from a man aged 18 to 30 in good health. Some clones in this sample may be carry-over from other donors' samples. The CDR3 runs from the conserved cysteine through the conserved F or W. Fields, in order: V gene, D gene, clone size, J gene, CDR3 protein, CDR3 DNA. A D gene is named only where the DNA matches it firmly. A clone size is listed for some rows: how often the clone was seen (once, few, many), or a class if it is expanded.

TRBV18	.	.	TRBJ2-1	CASSPLGQRASSYNEQFF	TGTGCCAGCTCACCATTGGGTCAGCGGGCGAGCTCCTACAATGAGCAGTTCTTC
TRBV6-1	.	once	TRBJ2-3	CATSTGDSFTDTQYF	TGTGCCACCTCAACCGGGGACTCCTTCACAGATACGCAGTATTTT
TRBV10-3	.	.	TRBJ1-3	CAISVAGSGNTIYF	TGTGCCATCAGTGTAGCTGGCTCTGGAAACACCATATATTTT
TRBV5-6	.	.	TRBJ1-1	CASSLATWGPEAFF	TGTGCCAGCAGCTTGGCGACCTGGGGCCCCGAAGCTTTCTTT
TRBV18	.	.	TRBJ2-3	CASSSGGGTDTQYF	TGTGCCAGCTCAAGCGGAGGGGGCACAGATACGCAGTATTTT
TRBV27	.	.	TRBJ2-2	CASSREYGGDTGELFF	TGTGCCAGCAGTCGCGAGTATGGAGGAGACACCGGGGAGCTGTTTTTT
TRBV7-9	.	few	TRBJ1-1	CASSLAPMNTEAFF	TGTGCCAGCAGCTTAGCACCGATGAACACTGAAGCTTTCTTT
TRBV18	.	.	TRBJ1-1	CASSRPNTEAFF	TGTGCCAGCTCACGACCAAACACTGAAGCTTTCTTT
TRBV18	TRBD1	.	TRBJ1-1	CASSPRTGDNTEAFF	TGTGCCAGCTCACCGCGGACAGGTGATAACACTGAAGCTTTCTTT
TRBV19	TRBD1	few	TRBJ1-5	CASSIVGSRGAQHF	TGTGCCAGTAGTATAGTGGGTTCCAGGGGGGCCCAGCATTTT
TRBV6-5	.	.	TRBJ1-4	CASRRAGEKLFF	TGTGCCAGCAGGAGGGCTGGTGAAAAACTGTTTTTT
TRBV5-1	.	.	TRBJ2-3	CASSLLSGPTLTDTQYF	TGCGCCAGCAGCTTGTTGTCGGGGCCGACCCTCACAGATACGCAGTATTTT
TRBV2	TRBD1	.	TRBJ2-5	CAKRQGRETQYF	TGTGCCAAACGACAGGGCCGGGAGACCCAGTACTTC
TRBV5-6	.	.	TRBJ1-6	CASSEKPRSSYNSPLHF	TGTGCCAGCAGCGAAAAGCCCAGGAGCTCCTATAATTCACCCCTCCACTTT
TRBV18	TRBD2	.	TRBJ2-7	CASSAGVEQYF	TGTGCCAGCTCTGCGGGGGTTGAGCAGTACTTC
TRBV30	TRBD2	.	TRBJ2-3	CAWSDLAGVYTDTQYF	TGTGCCTGGAGTGACCTAGCGGGAGTCTACACAGATACGCAGTATTTT
TRBV6-5	.	.	TRBJ1-5	CASSREPYSNQPQHF	TGTGCCAGCAGTAGAGAGCCATATAGCAATCAGCCCCAGCATTTT
TRBV29-1	.	once	TRBJ2-5	CSGGHTQETQYF	TGCAGCGGCGGACACACCCAAGAGACCCAGTACTTC